Listed here is a single T cell receptor (beta chain). Its antigen is undetermined. The source of the sample is a study of cytomegalovirus exposure and HLA in healthy donors. Unrecorded immune exposure was likely among donors, who were nominally healthy when sampled. Study-wide findings and caveats: Many donors shared some public TCRs, even though most TCR sequences were rare. Accounts indicate the classifier identified cytomegalovirus status with strong specificity and sensitivity. Earlier analysis found most TCR beta V segments productive about 87% or about 30% of the time.

The PCR had 60 Vbeta and 13 Jbeta primers. Assay: immunoSEQ multiplex PCR; the TCRdb copy retains only in-frame clones and omits some. Counted here are tens of thousands of clones, roughly 82% occurring once; the ten biggest clones make up under 2.5%. Per the germline V gene, CDR1 is MNHEY and CDR2 is SVGAGI. CDR3 length equals 15 residues. V lost 6 bases, J lost 7 bases, and 11 bases stayed unmatched. The sample was PBMCs. The chain combines TRBV6-5 with TRBJ2-7; 11 bases fit TRBD1. This TCR was sampled from a man aged 18-30 years in good health and CMV-seronegative. The CDR3 DNA is TGTGCCAGCAGCATCAATGGACAGGGGGCGCGAGAGCAGTACTTC. This sequence encodes CASSINGQGAREQYF.